Listed below are T cell receptor beta chains from one sample, sequenced in a study of T cells after posttransplantation cyclophosphamide. Sequencing was performed with immunoSEQ multiplex PCR; in TCRdb, only in-frame clones are kept and a portion is missing. Of around 12,000 clones in the sample, roughly 1.9% are singletons; the top ten hold roughly 15%. The specimen was PBMCs, collected after allogeneic stem cell transplant with posttransplant cyclophosphamide. Receptors were obtained from a male patient in his 30s who received an allogeneic stem cell transplant from a related donor, was CMV-positive, and had no GVHD. Some T cells may be the graft donor's. CDR3s include the opening cysteine and the closing phenylalanine or tryptophan. D genes are given only for firm matches. Size is stated for part of the rows, as once, few or many counts, or as a class when the clone is expanded.

CDR3 protein	CDR3 DNA	clone size	D gene	J gene	V gene
CASSLEEQRAFF	TGTGCCAGCAGCTTAGAGGAGCAGAGGGCTTTCTTT	few	-	TRBJ1-1	TRBV13
CASSFVSSNEQFF	TGTGCCAGCAGTTTCGTTTCTAGCAATGAGCAGTTCTTC	few	-	TRBJ2-1	TRBV27
CAWRAPGTAYGYTF	TGTGCCTGGAGAGCTCCGGGAACCGCCTATGGCTACACCTTC	few	-	TRBJ1-2	TRBV30
CASSPRTSGGPYNEQFF	TGTGCCAGCTCACCTAGGACTAGCGGGGGTCCCTACAATGAGCAGTTCTTC	few	TRBD2	TRBJ2-1	TRBV18
CASSSGLAVLLDTQYF	TGTGCCAGCAGCTCGGGACTAGCGGTACTTTTGGATACGCAGTATTTT	-	TRBD2	TRBJ2-3	TRBV5-4
CATSTLAGTSGGGGRETQYF	TGTGCCACCAGCACCCTTGCCGGGACTAGCGGGGGAGGGGGAAGAGAGACCCAGTACTTC	few	TRBD2	TRBJ2-5	TRBV15
CATSRLYSGTTTFYEQYF	TGTGCCACCAGCAGGCTATATAGCGGGACTACAACCTTCTACGAGCAGTACTTC	few	TRBD2	TRBJ2-7	TRBV15
CASSLIRGMETQYF	TGTGCCAGCAGCCTGATCAGGGGGATGGAGACCCAGTACTTC	few	TRBD1	TRBJ2-5	TRBV11-2
CASGQVAGPYEQYF	TGCGCCAGCGGCCAAGTAGCGGGACCCTACGAGCAGTACTTC	-	TRBD2	TRBJ2-7	TRBV4-3
CASSLDGFYEQYF	TGTGCCAGCAGCTTAGATGGCTTCTACGAGCAGTACTTC	-	-	TRBJ2-7	TRBV11-1
CASSSRAQIWRTGELFF	TGTGCCAGCAGTTCTCGGGCGCAGATCTGGAGGACCGGGGAGCTGTTTTTT	-	-	TRBJ2-2	TRBV2
CASSVERERNEQFF	TGTGCCAGCAGCGTTGAGAGGGAGCGGAATGAGCAGTTCTTC	few	-	TRBJ2-1	TRBV9
CASSLQETQYF	TGTGCCAGCAGCCTACAAGAGACCCAGTACTTC	few	-	TRBJ2-5	TRBV21-1
CASSLEGATGELFF	TGTGCCAGCAGCTTAGAAGGGGCCACCGGGGAGCTGTTTTTT	-	-	TRBJ2-2	TRBV11-2
CASSLGSTDTQYF	TGTGCCAGCAGTTTGGGCAGCACAGATACGCAGTATTTT	-	-	TRBJ2-3	TRBV28
CASSQRSRDYGYTF	TGCGCCAGCAGTCAGAGAAGCCGGGACTATGGCTACACCTTC	-	-	TRBJ1-2	TRBV23-1
CASSSSGNYGYTF	TGTGCCAGCAGTTCCTCCGGGAACTATGGCTACACCTTC	-	-	TRBJ1-2	TRBV28
CASSLAAYVAGLGYEQYF	TGTGCCAGCAGCTTAGCGGCCTACGTGGCGGGGTTAGGCTACGAGCAGTACTTC	-	-	TRBJ2-7	TRBV11-2
CASSFGLAGGVIYTDTQYF	TGCGCCAGCAGCTTCGGACTAGCGGGGGGAGTTATCTACACAGATACGCAGTATTTT	few	TRBD2	TRBJ2-3	TRBV5-1
CATSFGTGTNQPQHF	TGTGCCACCAGCTTCGGGACAGGGACAAATCAGCCCCAGCATTTT	few	TRBD1	TRBJ1-5	TRBV15
CATSRESSVVEQFF	TGTGCCACCAGCAGAGAATCGAGTGTTGTTGAGCAGTTCTTC	-	-	TRBJ2-1	TRBV15
CASSRQAGAYSGANVLTF	TGTGCCAGCAGCCGACAAGCGGGGGCCTACTCTGGGGCCAACGTCCTGACTTTC	few	TRBD2	TRBJ2-6	TRBV9
CASSVARSYGYTF	TGTGCCAGCAGCGTAGCTCGGTCATATGGCTACACCTTC	-	-	TRBJ1-2	TRBV9
CASSTLRESTGNTIYF	TGTGCCAGCAGTACACTACGGGAGTCAACTGGAAACACCATATATTTT	-	-	TRBJ1-3	TRBV2
CASSPTGTGTYEQYF	TGTGCCAGCAGCCCAACCGGGACAGGGACCTACGAGCAGTACTTC	-	TRBD1	TRBJ2-7	TRBV9
CASRREFNEQFF	TGCGCCAGCAGAAGGGAGTTCAATGAGCAGTTCTTC	few	-	TRBJ2-1	TRBV5-1
CASSSWTSATGELFF	TGTGCCAGTAGTTCCTGGACTAGCGCCACCGGGGAGCTGTTTTTT	few	TRBD2	TRBJ2-2	TRBV19
CASSLGGGGQTTGELFF	TGTGCCAGCAGCTTAGGAGGTGGAGGTCAAACCACCGGGGAGCTGTTTTTT	-	-	TRBJ2-2	TRBV7-2
CASSLGGGTSRDTQYF	TGTGCCAGCAGCTTAGGCGGGGGGACTAGCAGAGATACGCAGTATTTT	-	TRBD2	TRBJ2-3	TRBV11-2
CASSTDDRLRSGYTF	TGTGCCAGCAGCACAGACGACAGGTTGAGATCTGGCTACACCTTC	few	-	TRBJ1-2	TRBV14
CASSLSRSGGTRTDTQYF	TGTGCCAGCAGCTTGTCGAGGTCGGGGGGGACTAGGACAGATACGCAGTATTTT	few	TRBD2	TRBJ2-3	TRBV7-2
CASRETGTLSGANVLTF	TGTGCCAGCAGGGAAACAGGGACGCTCTCTGGGGCCAACGTCCTGACTTTC	-	-	TRBJ2-6	TRBV2
CSSRGGVDTEAFF	TGCAGCTCTCGAGGGGGGGTTGACACTGAAGCTTTCTTT	-	-	TRBJ1-1	TRBV29-1
CASSTLAGTTGELFF	TGTGCCAGTAGTACACTAGCGGGCACCACCGGGGAGCTGTTTTTT	-	TRBD2	TRBJ2-2	TRBV19
CASGLGGTGPTRNEKLFF	TGTGCTAGTGGTCTAGGGGGGACAGGGCCCACTCGAAACGAAAAACTGTTTTTT	few	TRBD1	TRBJ1-4	TRBV12-5
CASSEGKGGKAYEQYF	TGTGCCAGCAGTGAGGGAAAGGGGGGGAAGGCCTACGAGCAGTACTTC	-	-	TRBJ2-7	TRBV2
CASSSTGGGYTF	TGTGCCAGCAGCTCGACAGGGGGTGGCTACACCTTC	-	TRBD1	TRBJ1-2	TRBV5-5
CASSEDRNTEAFF	TGCGCCAGCAGCGAAGACAGGAACACTGAAGCTTTCTTT	few	-	TRBJ1-1	TRBV5-1
CASSLPTGNGELFF	TGCGCCAGCAGCTTGCCGACAGGGAACGGGGAGCTGTTTTTT	-	TRBD1	TRBJ2-2	TRBV5-1
CASSQGEDYGYTF	TGCGCCAGCAGCCAAGGGGAGGACTATGGCTACACCTTC	few	-	TRBJ1-2	TRBV4-1
CASSDPRDNEQFF	TGTGCCAGCAGTGACCCGCGGGACAATGAGCAGTTCTTC	-	-	TRBJ2-1	TRBV2
CASSLGQGLGNEQFF	TGTGCCAGCAGCTTGGGACAGGGACTCGGCAATGAGCAGTTCTTC	few	-	TRBJ2-1	TRBV5-4
CASSYGAAGKYEQYF	TGTGCCAGCAGTTACGGGGCAGCGGGGAAATACGAGCAGTACTTC	few	TRBD2	TRBJ2-7	TRBV6-5
CASSFGLEYTDTQYF	TGCGCCAGCAGCTTCGGACTAGAGTACACAGATACGCAGTATTTT	-	TRBD2	TRBJ2-3	TRBV5-1
CASSYVAGGFYEQYF	TGTGCCAGCAGTTACGTAGCGGGAGGTTTCTACGAGCAGTACTTC	-	TRBD2	TRBJ2-7	TRBV6-5
CASSLGGAGELFF	TGTGCCAGCAGCTTAGGGGGCGCCGGGGAGCTGTTTTTT	-	-	TRBJ2-2	TRBV11-2
CASGLATGWAYNEQFF	TGTGCTAGTGGTTTGGCCACGGGGTGGGCCTACAATGAGCAGTTCTTC	few	-	TRBJ2-1	TRBV12-5
CASSDRSGNSPLHF	TGTGCCAGTTCGGATCGGTCGGGGAATTCACCCCTCCACTTT	-	-	TRBJ1-6	TRBV28
CASSLTGGIGNTIYF	TGTGCCAGCAGCTTAACAGGGGGCATTGGAAACACCATATATTTT	few	TRBD1	TRBJ1-3	TRBV7-2
CASGSGTNQHF	TGTGCCAGCGGCTCCGGGACAAACCAGCATTTT	-	-	TRBJ1-5	TRBV28
CASSPGTVSTDTQYF	TGCGCCAGCAGCCCTGGGACAGTAAGTACAGATACGCAGTATTTT	few	TRBD1	TRBJ2-3	TRBV4-1
CASRDSGATGELFF	TGTGCCAGCAGGGACTCGGGTGCCACCGGGGAGCTGTTTTTT	-	-	TRBJ2-2	TRBV28
CASKVPGSEAFF	TGTGCCAGCAAGGTGCCAGGGTCTGAAGCTTTCTTT	-	-	TRBJ1-1	TRBV6-1